These T cell receptor beta chains were read from a single sample in a study of T-cell reconstitution after alpha-beta-depleted transplantation in children. MiXCR was run by TCRdb on the PCR reads, yielding one entry per CDR3 protein. The sample holds about 200,000 distinct CDR3 sequences; just under 6.5% are singletons and the top ten take about 4.4%. The source was PBMCs, collected before TCRalphabeta/CD19-depleted stem cell transplant. The receptors originated from a girl under three years old with combined immunodeficiency, due to receive a stem cell transplant. The CDR3 runs from the conserved cysteine through the conserved F or W. Fields, in order: CDR3 protein, CDR3 DNA, J gene, clone size, D gene, V gene. The D gene is left open where the match is weak. Clone size is stated in some rows and not others, as once, few, many or a class when expanded.

CDR3aa: CASSVGQSLDTQYF
CDR3nt: TGTGCCAGCAGTGTGGGACAGAGTTTAGATACGCAGTATTTT
j_gene: TRBJ2-3
abundance: many
d_gene: TRBD1
v_gene: TRBV28

CDR3aa: CSGGQGFYGYTF
CDR3nt: TGCAGCGGGGGACAGGGCTTCTATGGCTACACCTTC
j_gene: TRBJ1-2
abundance: many
d_gene: TRBD1
v_gene: TRBV29-1

CDR3aa: CASSTGLAGGPSNEQFF
CDR3nt: TGTGCCAGCAGCACGGGACTAGCGGGAGGGCCGTCCAATGAGCAGTTCTTC
j_gene: TRBJ2-1
abundance: few
d_gene: TRBD2
v_gene: TRBV13

CDR3aa: CASSLEGSQQAGPHHTQYF
CDR3nt: TGCGCCAGCAGCTTGGAAGGGAGCCAGCAGGCTGGCCCCCATCATACGCAGTATTTT
j_gene: TRBJ2-3
abundance: many
d_gene: NA
v_gene: TRBV5-1

CDR3aa: CASMGGPEAFF
CDR3nt: TGTGCCAGCATGGGAGGCCCAGAAGCTTTCTTT
j_gene: TRBJ1-1
abundance: many
d_gene: NA
v_gene: TRBV12-3/TRBV12-4

CDR3aa: CASSDGEGAATGELFF
CDR3nt: TGTGCCAGCAGTGATGGAGAGGGGGCGGCCACCGGGGAGCTGTTTTTT
j_gene: TRBJ2-2
abundance: many
d_gene: TRBD1
v_gene: TRBV25-1

CDR3aa: CASGGQFYEQYF
CDR3nt: TGTGCCAGCGGAGGACAGTTCTACGAGCAGTACTTC
j_gene: TRBJ2-7
abundance: many
d_gene: NA
v_gene: TRBV6-6

CDR3aa: CASSFPRGGSRDTQYF
CDR3nt: TGTGCCAGCAGTTTCCCTAGGGGCGGGAGTAGAGATACGCAGTATTTT
j_gene: TRBJ2-3
abundance: few
d_gene: TRBD2
v_gene: TRBV28

CDR3aa: CASSHSWNTGELFF
CDR3nt: TGTGCCAGCAGTCACAGTTGGAACACCGGGGAGCTGTTTTTT
j_gene: TRBJ2-2
abundance: many
d_gene: NA
v_gene: TRBV12-3/TRBV12-4

CDR3aa: CASSLPGTTNNEQFF
CDR3nt: TGTGCCAGCAGCTTACCCGGGACTACCAACAATGAGCAGTTCTTC
j_gene: TRBJ2-1
abundance: NA
d_gene: TRBD2
v_gene: TRBV7-6

CDR3aa: CASSLGAGGGRETQYF
CDR3nt: TGTGCCAGCAGTTTAGGTGCCGGCGGGGGGAGGGAGACCCAGTACTTC
j_gene: TRBJ2-5
abundance: many
d_gene: TRBD2
v_gene: TRBV12-3/TRBV12-4

CDR3aa: CASSLASRATKREQYF
CDR3nt: TGCGCCAGCAGCTTGGCGTCCCGGGCCACCAAACGCGAGCAGTACTTC
j_gene: TRBJ2-7
abundance: many
d_gene: NA
v_gene: TRBV5-1

CDR3aa: CASSLPQGDYGYTF
CDR3nt: TGTGCCAGCAGCTTACCCCAGGGCGACTATGGCTACACCTTC
j_gene: TRBJ1-2
abundance: many
d_gene: NA
v_gene: TRBV11-3

CDR3aa: CASSLALGHTGELFF
CDR3nt: TGTGCCAGCAGCTTAGCGCTCGGACACACCGGGGAGCTGTTTTTT
j_gene: TRBJ2-2
abundance: many
d_gene: NA
v_gene: TRBV7-2

CDR3aa: CASSLGGPPYNEQFF
CDR3nt: TGTGCCAGCAGCTTGGGGGGACCACCCTACAATGAGCAGTTCTTC
j_gene: TRBJ2-1
abundance: many
d_gene: NA
v_gene: TRBV11-2

CDR3aa: CASSNKPYGYTF
CDR3nt: TGTGCCAGCAGTAACAAACCCTATGGCTACACCTTC
j_gene: TRBJ1-2
abundance: few
d_gene: NA
v_gene: TRBV6-2/TRBV6-3

CDR3aa: CSANLANTGELFF
CDR3nt: TGCAGTGCTAACTTAGCGAACACCGGGGAGCTGTTTTTT
j_gene: TRBJ2-2
abundance: many
d_gene: NA
v_gene: TRBV20-1